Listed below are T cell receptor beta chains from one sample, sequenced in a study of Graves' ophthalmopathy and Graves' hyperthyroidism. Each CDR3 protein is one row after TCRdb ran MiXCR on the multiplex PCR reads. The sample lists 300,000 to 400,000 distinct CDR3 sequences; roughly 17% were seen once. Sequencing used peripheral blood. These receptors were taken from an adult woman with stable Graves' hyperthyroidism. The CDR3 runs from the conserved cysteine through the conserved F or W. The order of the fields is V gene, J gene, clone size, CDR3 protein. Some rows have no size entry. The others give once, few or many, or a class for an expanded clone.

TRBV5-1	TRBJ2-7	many	CASSLAAGGPDEQYF
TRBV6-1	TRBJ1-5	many	CASRDGRGEPQHF
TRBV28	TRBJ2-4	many	CATGYSVKNIQYF
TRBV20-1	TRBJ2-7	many	CSGIAGPDSSYEQYF
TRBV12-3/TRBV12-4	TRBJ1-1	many	CASSRTEGNTEAFF
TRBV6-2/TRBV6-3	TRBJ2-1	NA	CASSYSYGTSGGPYNEQFF
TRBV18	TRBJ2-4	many	CASSLDLGNIQYF
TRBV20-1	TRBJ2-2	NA	CSAKTGVDTGELFF
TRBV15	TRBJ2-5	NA	CATSRDYTETQYF
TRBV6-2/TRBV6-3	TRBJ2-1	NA	CASSYSSGGYNEQFF
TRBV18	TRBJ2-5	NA	CASSGAGDRGETQYF
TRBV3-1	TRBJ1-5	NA	CASSQAHRAQPQHF
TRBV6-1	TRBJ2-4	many	CASRRLRGDGAKNIQYF
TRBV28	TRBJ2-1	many	CASSPGSYNEQFF
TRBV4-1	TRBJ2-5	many	CASSQERGSFFQETQYF
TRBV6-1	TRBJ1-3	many	CASGGTGLPSGNTIYF
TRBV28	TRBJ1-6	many	CASSLFGDVNSPLHF
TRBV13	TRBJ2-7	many	CASSLYTTSAYEQYF
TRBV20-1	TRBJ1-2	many	CSAMNRVVLEGTYGYTF
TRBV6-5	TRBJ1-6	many	CASSYSSSAASPLHF
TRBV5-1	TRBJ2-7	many	CASSFGLAGPSGYEQYF
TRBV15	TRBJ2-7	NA	CATSRERTGPGEQYF
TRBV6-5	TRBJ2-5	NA	CASSYSTNDQETQYF
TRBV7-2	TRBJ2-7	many	CASSLAITGSEQYF
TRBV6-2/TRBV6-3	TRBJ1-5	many	CASRVPTNQPQHF
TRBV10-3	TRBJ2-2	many	CAISQGLAGDGGELFF
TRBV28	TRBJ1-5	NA	CASSRGRLSYSNQPQHF
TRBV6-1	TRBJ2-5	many	CASSDGGSGQTQYF
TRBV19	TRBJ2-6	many	CASSSYGVGSGANVLTF
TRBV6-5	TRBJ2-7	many	CASSYSSLAGVSYEQYF
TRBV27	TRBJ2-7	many	CASSRPGQAYEQYF
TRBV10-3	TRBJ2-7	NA	CAISENPGGVTYEQYF
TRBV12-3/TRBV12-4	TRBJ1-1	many	CASSWGGGSVNTEAFF
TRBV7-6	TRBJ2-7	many	CASSPGQGGAYEQYF
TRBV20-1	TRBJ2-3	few	CSATGTSGYTDTQYF
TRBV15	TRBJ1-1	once	CATSARSRNTEAFF
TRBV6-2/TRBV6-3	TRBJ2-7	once	CASKDRGTGEQYF
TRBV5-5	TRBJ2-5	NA	CASSSLTQAGETQYF
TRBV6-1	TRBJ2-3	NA	CASSQPGTASTDTQYF
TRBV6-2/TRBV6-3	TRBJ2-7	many	CASSRTGRTSGQLYEQYF
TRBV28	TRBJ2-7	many	CASRSGRNRNEQYF
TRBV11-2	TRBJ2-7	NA	CASSLPRGRVPYEQYF
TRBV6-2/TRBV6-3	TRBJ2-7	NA	CASSQGQGAIHEQYF
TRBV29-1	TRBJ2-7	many	CSVEVGGRSSYEQYF
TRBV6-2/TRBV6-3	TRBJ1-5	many	CASSPSTNGSYQPPHF
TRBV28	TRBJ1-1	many	CASTLLGAAPAFF
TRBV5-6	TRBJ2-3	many	CASSLRVSRDTQYF
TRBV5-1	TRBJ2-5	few	CASSLGSSPGQETQYF
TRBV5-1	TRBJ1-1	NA	CASSLNRRTEAFF
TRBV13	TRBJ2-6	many	CASSFFGTSGANVLTF
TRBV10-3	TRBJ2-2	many	CAISESGHNTGELFF
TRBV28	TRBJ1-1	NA	CATYSNTEAFF
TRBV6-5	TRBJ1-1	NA	CASSYPRGANTEAFF
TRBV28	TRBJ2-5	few	CASRSRRGVETQYF
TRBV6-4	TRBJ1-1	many	CASRFGTGSHGNTEAFF